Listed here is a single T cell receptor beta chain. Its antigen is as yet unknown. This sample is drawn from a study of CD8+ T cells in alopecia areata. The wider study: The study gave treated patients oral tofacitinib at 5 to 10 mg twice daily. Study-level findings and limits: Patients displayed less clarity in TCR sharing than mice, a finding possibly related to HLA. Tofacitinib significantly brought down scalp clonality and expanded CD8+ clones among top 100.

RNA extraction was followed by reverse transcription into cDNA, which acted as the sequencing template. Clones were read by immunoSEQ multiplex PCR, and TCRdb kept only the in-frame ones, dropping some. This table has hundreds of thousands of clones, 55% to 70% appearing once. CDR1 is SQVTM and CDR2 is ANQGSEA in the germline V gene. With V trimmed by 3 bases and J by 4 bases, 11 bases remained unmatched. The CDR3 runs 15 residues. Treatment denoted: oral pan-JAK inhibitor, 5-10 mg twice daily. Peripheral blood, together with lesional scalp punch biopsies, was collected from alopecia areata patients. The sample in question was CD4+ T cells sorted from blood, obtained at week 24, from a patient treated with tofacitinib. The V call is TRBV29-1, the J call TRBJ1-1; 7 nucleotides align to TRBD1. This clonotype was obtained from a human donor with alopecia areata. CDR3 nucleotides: TGCAGCGTTGATTCGAACAGGGGAATAGGCACTGAAGCTTTCTTT. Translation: CSVDSNRGIGTEAFF. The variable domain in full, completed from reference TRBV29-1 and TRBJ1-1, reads SAVISQKPSRDICQRGTSLTIQCQVDSQVTMMFWYRQQPGQSLTLIATANQGSEATYESGFVIDKFPISRPNLTFSTLTVSNMSPEDSSIYLCSVDSNRGIGTEAFFGQGTRLTVV.